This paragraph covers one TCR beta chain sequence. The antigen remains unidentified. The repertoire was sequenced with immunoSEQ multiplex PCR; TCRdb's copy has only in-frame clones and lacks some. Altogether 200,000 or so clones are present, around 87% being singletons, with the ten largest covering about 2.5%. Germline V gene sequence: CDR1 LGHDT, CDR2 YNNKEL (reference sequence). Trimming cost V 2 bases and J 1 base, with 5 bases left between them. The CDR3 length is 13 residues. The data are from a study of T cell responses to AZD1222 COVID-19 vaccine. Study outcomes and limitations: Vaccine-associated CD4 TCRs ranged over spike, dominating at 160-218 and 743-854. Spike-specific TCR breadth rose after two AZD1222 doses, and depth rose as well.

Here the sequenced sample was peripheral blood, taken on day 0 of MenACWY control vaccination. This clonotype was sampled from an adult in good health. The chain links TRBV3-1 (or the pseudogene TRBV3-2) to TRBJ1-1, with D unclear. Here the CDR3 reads CASSQSGNTEAFF. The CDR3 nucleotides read TGTGCCAGCAGCCAATCGGGGAACACTGAAGCTTTCTTT.